These 2 T cell receptor beta chains were all obtained from the same sample, sequenced in a study of CD8 T cells in Susac syndrome. Reverse transcription of 0.5 to 1 ug RNA was carried out with random hexamers. TCRdb reanalysed the immunoSEQ multiplex PCR reads using MiXCR and keeps one entry per CDR3 protein. The sample shows about 210,000 distinct CDR3 sequences, approximately 94% of them seen only once. Sequenced input: CD4+ T cells from PBMCs. The receptors shown here come from a human donor with Susac syndrome.

V usage is TRBV5-6 and J usage is TRBJ1-1; D ambiguous. CDR1 SGHDT and CDR2 YYEEEE come from the germline V gene. Trimming stripped 3 bases from V and 6 bases from J, with 9 bases between. This CDR3 contains 12 residues. The CDR3 sequence: CASSSRASEAFF. CDR3 DNA sequence: TGTGCCAGCAGCTCTCGGGCTTCTGAAGCTTTCTTT.

V is TRBV4-1 and J is TRBJ2-5, with TRBD1 identical over 9 bases. Per the germline V gene, CDR1 is MGHRA and CDR2 is YSYEKL. Germline trimming cut 1 base from V and 1 base from J; bases unmatched to any gene: 1. CDR3 length: 15 residues. In DNA form, the CDR3 reads TGCGCCAGCAGCCAAGGGACAGGGGTCCAAGAGACCCAGTACTTC. It translates to CASSQGTGVQETQYF.